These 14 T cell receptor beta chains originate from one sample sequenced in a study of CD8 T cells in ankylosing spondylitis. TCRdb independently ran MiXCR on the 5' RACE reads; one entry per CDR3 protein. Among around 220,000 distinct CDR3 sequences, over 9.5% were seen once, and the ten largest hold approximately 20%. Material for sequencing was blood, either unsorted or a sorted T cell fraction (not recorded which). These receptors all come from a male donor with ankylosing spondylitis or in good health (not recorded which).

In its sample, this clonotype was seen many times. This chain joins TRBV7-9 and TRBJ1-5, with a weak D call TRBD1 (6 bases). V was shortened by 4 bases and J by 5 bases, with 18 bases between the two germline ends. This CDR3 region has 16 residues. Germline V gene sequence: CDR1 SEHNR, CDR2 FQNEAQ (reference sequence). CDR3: CASSSGVGGFHQPQHF. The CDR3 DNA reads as TGTGCCAGCAGCTCCGGTGTCGGGGGCTTCCATCAGCCCCAGCATTTT.

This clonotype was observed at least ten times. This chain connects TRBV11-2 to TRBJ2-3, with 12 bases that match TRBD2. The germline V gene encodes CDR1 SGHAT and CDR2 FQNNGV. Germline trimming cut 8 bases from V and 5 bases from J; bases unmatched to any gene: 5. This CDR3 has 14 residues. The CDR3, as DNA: TGTGCCAGCCGCGCGGGACTAGCGGGAGATACGCAGTATTTT. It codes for CASRAGLAGDTQYF.

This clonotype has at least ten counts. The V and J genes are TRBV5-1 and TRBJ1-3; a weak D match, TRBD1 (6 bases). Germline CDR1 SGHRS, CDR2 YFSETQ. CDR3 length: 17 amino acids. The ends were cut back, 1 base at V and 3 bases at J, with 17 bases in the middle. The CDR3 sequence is CASSLSPPGQNGNTIYF. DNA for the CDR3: TGCGCCAGCAGCTTGTCCCCTCCAGGACAGAATGGAAACACCATATATTTT.

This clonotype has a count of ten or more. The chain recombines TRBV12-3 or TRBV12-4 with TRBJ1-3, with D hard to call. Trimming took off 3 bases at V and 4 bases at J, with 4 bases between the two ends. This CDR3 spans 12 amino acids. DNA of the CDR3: TGTGCCAGCAGTTTCGAGGGAAACACCATATATTTT. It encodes CASSFEGNTIYF.

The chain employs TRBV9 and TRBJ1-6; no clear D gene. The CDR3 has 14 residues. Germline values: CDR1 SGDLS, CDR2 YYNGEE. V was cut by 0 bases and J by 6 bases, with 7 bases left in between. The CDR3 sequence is CASSVETSNSPLHF. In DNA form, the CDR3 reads TGTGCCAGCAGCGTAGAAACCTCTAATTCACCCCTCCACTTT.

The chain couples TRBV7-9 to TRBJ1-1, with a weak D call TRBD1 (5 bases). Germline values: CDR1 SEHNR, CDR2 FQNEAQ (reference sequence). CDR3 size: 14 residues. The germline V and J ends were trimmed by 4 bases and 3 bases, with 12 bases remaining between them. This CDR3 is CASSSQGSDTEAFF. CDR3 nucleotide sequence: TGTGCCAGCAGCTCTCAGGGTTCGGACACTGAAGCTTTCTTT.

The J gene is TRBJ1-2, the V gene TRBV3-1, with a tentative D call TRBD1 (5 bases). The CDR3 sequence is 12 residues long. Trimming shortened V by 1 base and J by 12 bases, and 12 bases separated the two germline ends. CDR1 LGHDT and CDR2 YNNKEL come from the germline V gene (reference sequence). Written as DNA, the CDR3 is TGTGCCAGCAGCCAAGGGGGGGAAGGCGACACCTTC. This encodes CASSQGGEGDTF.

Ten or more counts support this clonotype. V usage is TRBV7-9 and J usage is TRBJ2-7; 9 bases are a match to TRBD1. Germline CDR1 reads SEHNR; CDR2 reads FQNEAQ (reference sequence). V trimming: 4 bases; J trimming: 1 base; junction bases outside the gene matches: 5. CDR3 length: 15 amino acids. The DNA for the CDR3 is TGTGCCAGCAGCTCGGGACAGGGTTTATCCTACGAGCAGTACTTC. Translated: CASSSGQGLSYEQYF.

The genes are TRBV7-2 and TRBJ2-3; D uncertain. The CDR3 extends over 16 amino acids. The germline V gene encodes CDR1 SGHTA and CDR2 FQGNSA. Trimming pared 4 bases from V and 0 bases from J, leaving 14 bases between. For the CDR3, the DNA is TGTGCCAGCAGCTCCTCCCTTCACGGGAGCACAGATACGCAGTATTTT. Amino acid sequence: CASSSSLHGSTDTQYF.

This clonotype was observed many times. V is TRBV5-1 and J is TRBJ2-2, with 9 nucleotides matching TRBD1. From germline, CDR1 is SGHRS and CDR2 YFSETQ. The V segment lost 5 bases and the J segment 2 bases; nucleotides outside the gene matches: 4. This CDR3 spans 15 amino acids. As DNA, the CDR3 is TGCGCCAGCAGAATGGGACAGGGAAACACCGGGGAGCTGTTTTTT. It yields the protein CASRMGQGNTGELFF.

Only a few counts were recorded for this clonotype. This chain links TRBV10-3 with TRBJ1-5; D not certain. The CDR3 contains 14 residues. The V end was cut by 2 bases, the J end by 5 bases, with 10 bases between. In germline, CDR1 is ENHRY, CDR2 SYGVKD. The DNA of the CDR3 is TGTGCCATCAGTGAGCGTGAAACCGATCAGCCCCAGCATTTT. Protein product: CAISERETDQPQHF.

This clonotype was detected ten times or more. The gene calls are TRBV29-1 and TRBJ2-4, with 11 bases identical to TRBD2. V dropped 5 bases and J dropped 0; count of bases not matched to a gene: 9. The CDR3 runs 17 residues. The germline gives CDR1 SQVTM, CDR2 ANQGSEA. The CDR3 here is CSVSSGLAELAKNIQYF. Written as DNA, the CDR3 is TGCAGCGTTTCGTCGGGACTAGCGGAACTAGCCAAAAACATTCAGTACTTC.

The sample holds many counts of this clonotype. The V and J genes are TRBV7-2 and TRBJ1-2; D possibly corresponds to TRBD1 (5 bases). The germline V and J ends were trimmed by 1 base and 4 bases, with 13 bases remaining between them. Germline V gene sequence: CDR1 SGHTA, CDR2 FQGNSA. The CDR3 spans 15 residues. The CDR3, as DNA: TGTGCCAGCAGCTTAGGCCGCTACCAGGGCTATGGCTACACCTTC. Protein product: CASSLGRYQGYGYTF.

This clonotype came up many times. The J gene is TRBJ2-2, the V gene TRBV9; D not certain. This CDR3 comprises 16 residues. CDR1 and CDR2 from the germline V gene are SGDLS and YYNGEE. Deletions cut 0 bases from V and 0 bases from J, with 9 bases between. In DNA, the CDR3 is TGTGCCAGCAGCGTAGGTCGGATTGCGAACACCGGGGAGCTGTTTTTT. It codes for CASSVGRIANTGELFF.